The 9 T cell receptor beta chains below all came from one sample that was sequenced in a study of graft-versus-host responses after intestinal transplantation. No antigen has been assigned to these receptors. Measured with immunoSEQ multiplex PCR; TCRdb has only the in-frame clones, and not every one. The sample lists some 90,000 clones, over 85% seen once, with about 0.3% in the top ten. The source was unstimulated CD4+ T cells sorted from spleen or lymph node cells, collected before intestinal transplant. The source is a human donor who received an intestinal transplant.

The chain joins TRBV7-9 to TRBJ2-1; D possibly corresponds to TRBD2 (6 bases). CDR1 and CDR2 (germline): SEHNR, FQNEAQ (reference sequence). Trimming removed 11 bases at V and 10 bases at J, with 15 bases between. The CDR3 totals 11 residues. The CDR3 here is CASEKTREQFF. The CDR3 DNA is TGTGCCTCAGAAAAGACTAGGGAGCAGTTCTTC.

J is TRBJ2-1 and V is TRBV9, with TRBD1 identical over 9 bases. The junction had 7 bases not matched to a gene; V was cut back by 1 base and J by 8 bases. This CDR3 has 15 residues. CDR1 and CDR2 (germline): SGDLS, YYNGEE. The CDR3 here is CASSVIGTGYDEQFF. Written as DNA, the CDR3 is TGTGCCAGCAGCGTAATCGGGACAGGGTACGATGAGCAGTTCTTC.

The chain recombines TRBV10-1 with TRBJ2-7, with D possibly being TRBD2 (6 bases). The germline V gene encodes CDR1 WNHNN and CDR2 SYGVQD (reference sequence). V gave up 8 bases and J gave up 0 bases, with 17 bases separating them. The CDR3 covers 15 residues. CDR3 sequence (DNA): TGCGCCAGCTCCAGGAGCACGGGACTCTCCTACGAGCAGTACTTC. It translates to CASSRSTGLSYEQYF.

V and J are TRBV19 and TRBJ2-3, with 9 bases lining up with TRBD2. The V segment lost 8 bases and the J segment 5 bases; nucleotides outside the gene matches: 14. Per germline, CDR1 LNHDA and CDR2 SQIVND (reference sequence). The length of the CDR3 is 16 residues. The CDR3 bases are TGTGCCAGTCTTCCCTGGGCGGGAGGGGTAGAAGATACGCAGTATTTT. As protein: CASLPWAGGVEDTQYF.

This clone was found once. This chain joins TRBV28 and TRBJ1-6, with TRBD1 identical over 7 bases. This CDR3 is 14 amino acids long. Germline values: CDR1 MDHEN, CDR2 SYDVKM. V dropped 9 bases and J dropped 7; count of bases not matched to a gene: 9. The CDR3 DNA reads TGTGCCAGTACTTATTTAGGGGGCAATTCACCCCTCCACTTT. Translation: CASTYLGGNSPLHF.

The V call is TRBV5-1, the J call TRBJ2-1; 9 bases agree with TRBD2. This CDR3 is built from 17 residues. Germline loops: CDR1 SGHRS, CDR2 YFSETQ. Trimming cost V 3 bases and J 0 bases; bases outside gene matches: 7. As DNA, the CDR3 is TGCGCCAGCAGCTCGGGGACTAGCCGAAGCTCCTACAATGAGCAGTTCTTC. Protein sequence: CASSSGTSRSSYNEQFF.

The rearrangement links TRBV4-1 to TRBJ1-4; TRBD1 aligns across 8 bases. V lost 3 bases, J lost 12 bases, and 12 bases stayed unmatched. Germline loops: CDR1 MGHRA, CDR2 YSYEKL. The CDR3 consists of 15 residues. The chain's CDR3 is CASSQDLRQGRELFF. DNA of the CDR3: TGCGCCAGCAGCCAGGACCTCAGACAGGGGAGGGAACTGTTTTTT.

The chain carries TRBV27 and TRBJ1-6; TRBD1 aligns across 7 bases. The CDR3 consists of 15 residues. Losses at the gene ends were 5 bases for V and 8 bases for J; bases not matched to a gene: 9. The V gene's germline CDR1 is MNHEY and CDR2 SMNVEV (reference sequence). The CDR3 protein is CASSLYRGGDSPLHF. As DNA, the CDR3 is TGTGCCAGCAGTCTCTACAGGGGAGGGGATTCACCCCTCCACTTT.

The chain employs TRBV30 and TRBJ1-1, with D perhaps TRBD1 (5 bases). Trimming cost V 5 bases and J 10 bases, with 20 bases left between them. The CDR3 has 13 amino acids. Per germline, CDR1 GTSNPN and CDR2 SVGIG (reference sequence). DNA for the CDR3: TGTGCCTGGGAAACCGGGACCGCGTTGGGAGCTTTCTTT. This codes for CAWETGTALGAFF.